Sequencing of this TCR beta chain was carried out in a study of T cell responses to AZD1222 COVID-19 vaccine. Overall study results and limits: The peak T cell response came first, and repertoires were sampled only after it. With dominance at 160-218 and 743-854, vaccine-associated CD4 TCRs spanned spike. Just a handful of people given AZD1222 tested seropositive at baseline. The donor group comprised mostly white British people and more females; the analysis possibly underestimated clonal diversity.

Trimming took 2 bases from V and 7 from J; bases not matched to a gene: 13. Germline V lookup: CDR1 SGHTA, CDR2 FQGTGA. The CDR3 has 16 amino acids. Here immunoSEQ multiplex PCR was the method, and the copy in TCRdb shows in-frame clones only, minus some. The repertoire consists of 150,000 to 180,000 clones, with roughly nine tenths occurring once and the leading ten covering 5.5% to 6%. This clone is a singleton in its sample. Its target is unknown. The chain has TRBV7-3 and TRBJ2-7; 8 nucleotides match TRBD2. The clonotype originates from an adult in good health. The sample consisted of peripheral blood, taken on day 0 of MenACWY control vaccination. CDR3 coding DNA: TGTGCCAGCAGCTTATCTAGCGGGTTCCTCGGGGTGGAGCAGTACTTC. Encoded protein: CASSLSSGFLGVEQYF.